A single sample gave rise to the 6 T cell receptor beta chains below, sequenced in a study of glioma-infiltrating T cells (dated by TCRdb to about 2016). Instrument on record: Illumina MiSeq. The iRepertoire nested amplicon-rescue multiplex PCR (arm-PCR) platform was used to amplify TCR alpha and beta CDR3 regions from RNA. TCRdb reanalyzed the raw reads on its own, using fastp at Q25 for trimming and MiXCR for clone calling, and kept in-frame beta chains. Under each unique CDR3 protein, matching rows form one entry showing the most common genes and DNA. Here the sample has around 190,000 distinct CDR3 sequences; about 47% occur a single time. Roughly 5.4% of the sample is held by the ten biggest clonotypes. The sample comprised glioma tissue, nonneoplastic brain tissue, or PBMCs (not recorded which). Receptors originate from a human donor with low-grade glioma or glioblastoma, undergoing nonglioma brain surgery, or in good health (not recorded which).

With regard to this clonotype: This may arise from a read error, as a much more abundant clone is one base away. The V and J genes are TRBV29-1 and TRBJ1-1; unclear D gene. The CDR3 is 13 amino acids. From germline, CDR1 is SQVTM and CDR2 ANQGSEA. The CDR3 spells CSVEGRRNTEPFF. In DNA, the CDR3 is TGCAGCGTTGAAGGAAGACGGAACACTGAACCTTTCTTT.

Only a few counts were recorded for this clonotype. V and J are TRBV6-1 and TRBJ2-2, with D possibly TRBD2 on 5 matching bases. V shed 10 bases and J shed 4 bases, with 16 bases lying between them. Germline lookup yields CDR1 MNHNS and CDR2 SASEGT. The CDR3 is 14 residues long. The CDR3 DNA reads TGTGCCACCAGAGCTAGAGGGAGCACCGGGGAGCTGTTTTTT. This sequence encodes CATRARGSTGELFF.

This clonotype is a singleton in its sample. A much larger clone sits a single nucleotide away, making a read error possible. V gene TRBV7-2 combines with J gene TRBJ2-5; 9 nucleotides align to TRBD2. The CDR3 is 14 residues long. Germline CDR1 reads SGHTA; CDR2 reads FQGNSA. V dropped 4 bases and J dropped 5; count of bases not matched to a gene: 5. CDR3 DNA: TGTGCCAGCAGCTCCCCTAGCGGGATGGAGACCCAGTACTTC. It is translated as CASSSPSGMETQYF.

As for this clonotype: A much larger clonotype is one base distant, so this may be a read error. This chain connects TRBV20-1 to TRBJ2-1; D gene unclear. This CDR3 has 19 amino acids. Trimming removed 0 bases at V and 4 bases at J, with 25 bases between. The germline CDR1 and CDR2 sequences are DFQATT and SNEGSKA (reference sequence). The CDR3 sequence is CSARDKRFPGQWAYNEQFF. The CDR3 coding sequence is TGCAGTGCTAGAGATAAAAGGTTTCCCGGGCAATGGGCTTACAATGAGCAGTTCTTC.

This clonotype was detected once. This sequence may be a read error, since a much larger clone differs from it by one base. The genes are TRBV6-5 and TRBJ2-7; the D gene is possibly TRBD1 (5 bases). The germline CDR1 and CDR2 sequences are MNHEY and SVGAGI. Trimming stripped 2 bases from V and 10 bases from J, with 21 bases between. This CDR3 is 15 amino acids long. For the CDR3, the DNA is TGTGCCAGCAGTTACGGGGCGGCTTACCAAGAGGCCCAGTACTTC. Translating it yields CASSYGAAYQEAQYF.

Concerning this clonotype itself: A clone one base away is much larger, so this may be a read error. The rearrangement joins TRBV14 to TRBJ2-1, with unresolved D. Germline-derived CDR1 and CDR2 are SGHDN and FVKESK. This CDR3 is 14 amino acids long. With 2 bases removed from V and 7 bases from J, the gap between germline ends came to 12 bases. CDR3 sequence: CASSQLRVKNEQFF. Here the CDR3 DNA reads TGTGCCAGCAGCCAACTCCGTGTTAAGAATGAGCAGTTCTTC.